These T cell receptor beta chains were read from a single sample in a study of blood T cell repertoires in COVID-19. The protocol was immunoSEQ multiplex PCR, while the TCRdb copy is restricted to in-frame clones and leaves out a portion. The repertoire has over 100,000 clones, around 89% of them found once; the top ten carry less than 4.5%. The sample comprised peripheral blood. Receptors originate from a man in his fifties or sixties with COVID-19, enrolled during active disease. Both conserved end residues are part of each CDR3. D genes are given only for firm matches. Not all rows give a size; the values are once, few, many and, for expanded clones, a class.

D gene	V gene	J gene	clone size	CDR3 protein	CDR3 DNA
.	TRBV18	TRBJ2-5	.	CASSPPGQRETQYF	TGTGCCAGCTCACCACCGGGACAACGGGAGACCCAGTACTTC
TRBD1	TRBV5-1	TRBJ1-6	.	CASSLPGQGNNSPLHF	TGCGCCAGCAGCTTGCCGGGACAGGGAAACAATTCACCCCTCCACTTT
TRBD1	TRBV5-1	TRBJ1-2	.	CASSFHRGNSGYTF	TGCGCCAGCAGCTTCCACAGGGGTAACAGTGGCTACACCTTC
TRBD2	TRBV11-2	TRBJ2-3	.	CASSPLAGVSTDTQYF	TGTGCCAGCAGCCCACTAGCGGGGGTTAGTACAGATACGCAGTATTTT
.	TRBV7-8	TRBJ1-6	few	CASSLRQGTYNSPLHF	TGTGCCAGCAGCTTAAGGCAGGGCACCTATAATTCACCCCTCCACTTT
TRBD2	TRBV4-1	TRBJ2-2	.	CASSQEAGAVGELFF	TGCGCCAGCAGCCAGGAAGCGGGGGCGGTCGGGGAGCTGTTTTTT
TRBD1	TRBV6-5	TRBJ1-1	.	CASSYSRQGRNTEAFF	TGTGCCAGCAGTTACTCTCGACAGGGAAGGAACACTGAAGCTTTCTTT
.	TRBV6-5	TRBJ1-2	.	CASSQGDGYTF	TGTGCCAGCAGCCAGGGCGATGGCTACACCTTC
TRBD1	TRBV5-1	TRBJ1-2	.	CASSTDRDYGYTF	TGCGCCAGCAGTACTGACAGGGACTATGGCTACACCTTC
.	TRBV6-5	TRBJ1-1	.	CASSPRQGPEAFF	TGTGCCAGCAGTCCCCGGCAGGGGCCGGAAGCTTTCTTT
.	TRBV7-9	TRBJ2-5	.	CASSPESGIETQYF	TGTGCCAGCAGCCCGGAAAGCGGAATTGAGACCCAGTACTTC
TRBD1	TRBV5-5	TRBJ1-3	.	CASRFGPYRGLGGNTIYF	TGTGCCAGCAGATTTGGACCGTACAGGGGCTTGGGTGGAAACACCATATATTTT
.	TRBV11-3	TRBJ1-1	.	CASSFRGTEAFF	TGTGCCAGCAGCTTTCGGGGTACTGAAGCTTTCTTT
TRBD1	TRBV11-2	TRBJ1-2	once	CASSLQTTGMGGYTF	TGTGCCAGCAGCTTACAAACGACAGGGATGGGTGGCTACACCTTC
.	TRBV3-1/TRBV3-2	TRBJ2-5	many	CASSQTAFQETQYF	TGTGCCAGCAGCCAAACAGCTTTCCAAGAGACCCAGTACTTC
.	TRBV2	TRBJ2-7	.	CASMRGMSGVRYEQYF	TGTGCCAGCATGAGGGGTATGTCGGGGGTCCGATACGAGCAGTACTTC
TRBD1	TRBV19	TRBJ1-6	.	CASSTPRGQGGSPLHF	TGTGCCAGTAGTACCCCCCGGGGACAGGGGGGTTCACCCCTCCACTTT
.	TRBV18	TRBJ1-2	.	CASSPSTEPNYGYTF	TGTGCCAGCTCACCATCGACAGAACCTAACTATGGCTACACCTTC
.	TRBV14	TRBJ2-2	.	CASSPWGGQNTGELFF	TGTGCCAGCAGCCCATGGGGGGGACAGAACACCGGGGAGCTGTTTTTT
.	TRBV12-3/TRBV12-4	TRBJ1-4	.	CASRSLREKLFF	TGTGCCAGCAGGTCCCTGCGTGAAAAACTGTTTTTT
TRBD2	TRBV5-4	TRBJ2-5	few	CASQSGREETQYF	TGTGCCAGCCAATCTGGGAGGGAAGAGACCCAGTACTTC
.	TRBV21-1	TRBJ1-6	few	CASSKMKGTGGNSPLHF	TGTGCCAGCAGCAAAATGAAAGGGACAGGGGGTAATTCACCCCTCCACTTT
.	TRBV28	TRBJ2-7	.	CASQTRTISYEQYF	TGTGCCAGCCAAACGAGGACTATCTCCTACGAGCAGTACTTC
.	TRBV7-2	TRBJ1-1	.	CASSLDGNNGAFF	TGTGCCAGCAGCTTAGACGGGAACAACGGAGCTTTCTTT
.	TRBV9	TRBJ1-6	once	CASSVDTAANSPLHF	TGTGCCAGCAGCGTAGATACCGCGGCTAATTCACCCCTCCACTTT
TRBD2	TRBV4-1	TRBJ2-3	.	CASSQAPGGADTQYF	TGCGCCAGCAGCCAAGCCCCCGGGGGGGCGGATACGCAGTATTTT
TRBD1	TRBV20-1	TRBJ1-5	few	CSASSGTGGDQPQHF	TGCAGTGCTAGTTCCGGGACAGGGGGAGATCAGCCCCAGCATTTT
.	TRBV19	TRBJ2-5	few	CASKPRGERGAQYF	TGTGCCAGTAAGCCCCGGGGGGAGAGGGGGGCCCAGTACTTC
TRBD1	TRBV27	TRBJ1-2	.	CASSFRDRVDYGYTF	TGTGCCAGCAGTTTCAGGGACAGGGTAGACTATGGCTACACCTTC
.	TRBV6-5	TRBJ1-1	.	CASSYLPTVGTEAFF	TGTGCCAGCAGTTACCTGCCGACAGTTGGCACTGAAGCTTTCTTT
.	TRBV6-8	TRBJ1-3	.	CARREGPASGNTIYF	TGTGCCAGGCGGGAAGGACCGGCCTCTGGAAACACCATATATTTT
.	TRBV2	TRBJ2-2	few	CASRAQRTNTGELFF	TGTGCCAGCAGGGCCCAGCGGACGAACACCGGGGAGCTGTTTTTT
.	TRBV28	TRBJ1-1	.	CASSLVGAPAFF	TGTGCCAGCAGTTTAGTGGGGGCGCCGGCTTTCTTT
.	TRBV5-1	TRBJ2-3	.	CASSPTRWGRTTNTQYF	TGCGCCAGCAGCCCCACACGGTGGGGGCGAACTACAAATACGCAGTATTTT
.	TRBV5-4	TRBJ1-1	.	CASSSGNREGNTEAFF	TGTGCCAGCAGCTCCGGGAACAGGGAGGGGAACACTGAAGCTTTCTTT
TRBD1	TRBV4-1	TRBJ1-5	.	CASSQDRDPSGRNRGDQPQHF	TGCGCCAGCAGCCAAGATAGGGACCCAAGCGGAAGGAACAGGGGCGATCAGCCCCAGCATTTT
.	TRBV11-1	TRBJ2-3	once	CASSPGAGTKEETQYF	TGTGCCAGCAGCCCAGGGGCCGGGACTAAGGAGGAGACGCAGTATTTT
TRBD1	TRBV6-5	TRBJ1-5	.	CASSGQGRYQPQHF	TGTGCCAGCTCCGGACAGGGCAGATATCAGCCCCAGCATTTT